The 26 T cell receptor beta chains below all came from one sample that was sequenced in a study of blood T cell repertoires in COVID-19. TCRdb keeps only in-frame clones here, not all; method: immunoSEQ multiplex PCR. The profile shows more than 110,000 clones, approximately 88% of them singletons. Sequenced: PBMCs or T cells enriched from blood (not recorded which). These receptors came from a man in his forties with acute COVID-19.

J is TRBJ2-3 and V is TRBV30, with 7 bases fitting TRBD2. Trimming cost V 0 bases and J 5 bases; bases outside gene matches: 5. CDR1 and CDR2 from the germline V gene are GTSNPN and SVGIG (reference sequence). The CDR3 is 14 amino acids. The DNA for the CDR3 is TGTGCCTGGAGTGTAGCGGGACGCGGAGATACGCAGTATTTT. Amino acid sequence: CAWSVAGRGDTQYF.

V is TRBV30 and J is TRBJ1-2, with 7 bases matching TRBD1. J was trimmed by 4 bases and V by 2 bases; bases with no gene match: 4. CDR3 size: 13 residues. Germline lookup yields CDR1 GTSNPN and CDR2 SVGIG (reference sequence). CDR3 DNA: TGTGCCTGGAGTCCGGGGACAGCCTATGGCTACACCTTC. It yields the protein CAWSPGTAYGYTF.

This clone was picked up one time. The rearrangement uses TRBV15 and TRBJ1-1; D perhaps matches TRBD1 (6 bases). This CDR3 comprises 17 residues. CDR1 is LNHNV and CDR2 is YYDKDF in the germline V gene (reference sequence). Trimming stripped 0 bases from V and 7 bases from J, with 21 bases between. The CDR3 sequence: CATSRDPLTGSFGEAFF. In DNA form, the CDR3 reads TGTGCCACCAGCAGAGATCCTCTTACAGGGTCTTTCGGTGAAGCTTTCTTT.

CDR3 bases: TGTGCCAGCAGCTTAAGTAGGTCTAGCGGGGGGAGTGAGCAGTTCTTC. Its translation is CASSLSRSSGGSEQFF. The chain is built from TRBV7-9 and TRBJ2-1; 11 bases line up with TRBD2. CDR1 and CDR2 (germline): SEHNR, FQNEAQ (reference sequence). J was trimmed by 9 bases and V by 2 bases; bases with no gene match: 9. The CDR3 loop spans 16 amino acids.

The rearrangement links TRBV7-8 to TRBJ1-5; D is possibly TRBD1 (5 bases). Trimming removed 8 bases from V and 2 bases from J, with 10 bases in between. The germline V gene has CDR1 SGHVS and CDR2 FQNEAQ. The CDR3 consists of 13 residues. This CDR3 reads CASRPGRNQPQHF. The CDR3 bases are TGTGCCAGCCGTCCAGGGCGCAATCAGCCCCAGCATTTT.

The genes are TRBV5-8 and TRBJ1-5; D possibly corresponds to TRBD1 (5 bases). Trimming removed 0 bases at V and 6 bases at J, with 13 bases between. The CDR3 extends over 15 amino acids. Germline values: CDR1 SGHTS, CDR2 YDEGEE. The chain's CDR3 is CASSLDPGIFQPQHF. The CDR3 nucleotides are TGTGCCAGCAGCTTGGATCCAGGGATATTTCAGCCCCAGCATTTT.

The rearrangement links TRBV5-6 to TRBJ1-1; the D gene is possibly TRBD1 (6 bases). V lost 5 bases, J lost 0 bases, and 14 bases lay in between. The CDR3 is made up of 15 amino acids. Germline CDR1 and CDR2: SGHDT and YYEEEE. Written as DNA, the CDR3 is TGTGCCAGCAGGTACCGACAGGCGGTGAACACTGAAGCTTTCTTT. It translates to CASRYRQAVNTEAFF. Full variable domain (missing parts from reference TRBV5-6 and TRBJ1-1): DAGVTQSPTHLIKTRGQQVTLRCSPKSGHDTVSWYQQALGQGPQFIFQYYEEEERQRGNFPDRFSGHQFPNYSSELNVNALLLGDSALYLCASRYRQAVNTEAFFGQGTRLTVV.

V is TRBV13 and J is TRBJ2-7, with 8 bases lining up with TRBD1. The germline gives CDR1 PRHDT, CDR2 FYEKMQ (reference sequence). The CDR3 is 15 residues long. J was trimmed by 5 bases and V by 4 bases; bases with no gene match: 10. CDR3 sequence: CASSYTGTGGDEQYF. In nucleotides, the CDR3 is TGTGCCAGCAGCTACACCGGGACAGGTGGGGACGAGCAGTACTTC.

This chain uses TRBV5-6 with TRBJ2-5; perhaps TRBD2 as D (5 bases). Germline V gene lookup returns CDR1 SGHDT and CDR2 YYEEEE. The CDR3 contains 14 residues. Trimming shortened V by 0 bases and J by 4 bases, and 10 bases separated the two germline ends. The CDR3: CASSLGVGRETQYF. The DNA for the CDR3 is TGTGCCAGCAGCTTGGGGGTAGGGAGAGAGACCCAGTACTTC.

In DNA form, the CDR3 reads TGTGCCAGCAGCCTAAATTCCCGCGGGACGGCGAACAATGAGCAGTTCTTC. Amino acid sequence: CASSLNSRGTANNEQFF. This chain uses TRBV11-2 with TRBJ2-1, with D possibly TRBD2 on 6 matching bases. The CDR3 is made up of 17 amino acids. V shed 5 bases and J shed 5 bases, with 22 bases lying between them. CDR1 is SGHAT and CDR2 is FQNNGV in the germline V gene.

The chain couples TRBV5-1 to TRBJ2-7, with D uncertain. The germline gives CDR1 SGHRS, CDR2 YFSETQ. The CDR3 runs to 13 residues. The ends were cut back, 4 bases at V and 3 bases at J, with 11 bases in the middle. The CDR3 nucleotides read TGCGCCAGCAGCGATCAATTAGACTACGAGCAGTACTTC. Translated: CASSDQLDYEQYF.

The chain joins TRBV5-1 to TRBJ1-4; D might be TRBD1 (5 bases). The V gene lost 1 base and the J gene lost 6 bases, with 13 bases spanning the gap. Looked up from germline, CDR1 is SGHRS and CDR2 is YFSETQ. The CDR3 spans 15 residues. CDR3 DNA sequence: TGCGCCAGCAGCTTGTTAGGGGCGCGAGATGAAAAACTGTTTTTT. Translation: CASSLLGARDEKLFF.

This CDR3 reads CASSYYRDPADGYTF. CDR3 DNA sequence: TGTGCCAGCAGTTACTATCGAGATCCTGCCGATGGCTACACCTTC. The chain is built from TRBV6-2 or TRBV6-3 and TRBJ1-2; D gene unclear. Trimming stripped 1 base from V and 6 bases from J, with 15 bases between. CDR1 MNHEY and CDR2 SVGEGT come from the germline V gene. CDR3 size: 15 residues.

The CDR3 DNA sequence: TGCGCCAGCAGCTTGGGCACATGGGGGACAGGGAACTATGGCTACACCTTC. As protein: CASSLGTWGTGNYGYTF. V gene TRBV5-1 combines with J gene TRBJ1-2; TRBD1 matches 9 bases. The CDR3 runs 17 residues. CDR1 is SGHRS and CDR2 is YFSETQ in the germline V gene. V was pared by 0 bases and J by 2 bases, with 8 bases of the junction left unmatched.

This chain uses TRBV27 with TRBJ2-3; D may be TRBD1 (6 bases). CDR3 length equals 14 residues. CDR1 MNHEY and CDR2 SMNVEV come from the germline V gene (reference sequence). Trimming shortened V by 6 bases and J by 0 bases, and 10 bases separated the two germline ends. The DNA of the CDR3 is TGTGCCAGCAGAGACAGGCCTAGCACAGATACGCAGTATTTT. This gives the protein CASRDRPSTDTQYF.

V usage is TRBV19 and J usage is TRBJ1-2; no clear D gene. Between the trimmed V and J ends, which lost 1 base and 7 bases, there was a span of 13 bases. Germline assignment: CDR1 LNHDA and CDR2 SQIVND (reference sequence). This CDR3 has 14 amino acids. CDR3 in amino acids: CASSIAPLAAGYTF. The CDR3 DNA is TGTGCCAGTAGTATAGCTCCCCTGGCGGCTGGCTACACCTTC.

V and J are TRBV6-2 or TRBV6-3 and TRBJ2-7; 11 bases are a match to TRBD2. After removal of 5 bases from V and 0 bases from J, the junction contained 3 bases not matched to a gene. CDR3 length: 15 amino acids. From germline, CDR1 is MNHEY and CDR2 SVGEGT. The CDR3 is CASSLAGGSSYEQYF. The CDR3 nucleotides are TGTGCCAGCAGTCTAGCGGGGGGAAGCTCCTACGAGCAGTACTTC.

This clone was detected once. V and J are TRBV28 and TRBJ2-7; D unclear. The V gene's germline CDR1 is MDHEN and CDR2 SYDVKM. V was shortened by 4 bases and J by 0 bases, with 16 bases between the two germline ends. This CDR3 spans 16 amino acids. CDR3 sequence reads: CASSSPAGPPSYEQYF. The CDR3 region has the DNA TGTGCCAGCAGTTCCCCCGCCGGTCCCCCCTCCTACGAGCAGTACTTC.

This clone appeared a few times. CDR3 nucleotide sequence: TGTGCCAGCAGCTTAGTTGGGGAGAATGAGCAGTTCTTC. This codes for CASSLVGENEQFF. The gene calls are TRBV7-2 and TRBJ2-1, with D possibly TRBD2 on 5 matching bases. The germline CDR1 and CDR2 sequences are SGHTA and FQGNSA. Trimming pared 1 base from V and 7 bases from J, leaving 8 bases between. This CDR3 has 13 amino acids.

The chain is built from TRBV28 and TRBJ2-7, with a tentative D call TRBD2 (6 bases). The CDR3 is made up of 14 amino acids. The germline CDR1 and CDR2 sequences are MDHEN and SYDVKM. V shed 6 bases and J shed 3 bases, with 15 bases lying between them. CDR3 DNA sequence: TGTGCCAGCAGGGGAGCGGGTGAGGACTACGAGCAGTACTTC. This translates into CASRGAGEDYEQYF.

The rearrangement links TRBV27 to TRBJ2-3; TRBD2 aligns across 12 bases. Losses at the gene ends were 7 bases for V and 8 bases for J; bases not matched to a gene: 13. CDR3 size: 16 residues. Per the germline V gene, CDR1 is MNHEY and CDR2 is SMNVEV (reference sequence). CDR3 sequence reads: CASTSPSLAGGRTQYF. The CDR3 nucleotides read TGTGCCAGCACGTCACCTAGTCTAGCGGGGGGGCGTACGCAGTATTTT.

In its sample, this clone was seen a few times. The V call is TRBV30, the J call TRBJ2-6; TRBD1 matches 8 bases. Unmatched junction bases numbered 4, after V lost 7 bases and J lost 2 bases. The CDR3 contains 14 residues. Germline CDR1 and CDR2: GTSNPN and SVGIG (reference sequence). CDR3 loop: CALIQGAGANVLTF. The CDR3 coding sequence is TGTGCCTTAATACAGGGGGCTGGGGCCAACGTCCTGACTTTC.

The J gene is TRBJ1-5, the V gene TRBV11-2; D gene unclear. The germline gives CDR1 SGHAT, CDR2 FQNNGV. This CDR3 spans 13 amino acids. V dropped 1 base and J dropped 7 bases, with 8 bases sitting between them. The chain's CDR3 is CASSLGRGQPQHF. In DNA form, the CDR3 reads TGTGCCAGCAGCTTAGGTAGAGGCCAGCCCCAGCATTTT.

The chain is built from TRBV30 and TRBJ2-2; D might be TRBD1 (5 bases). The CDR3 is 15 amino acids. Deletions cut 0 bases from V and 3 bases from J, with 11 bases between. Germline-derived CDR1 and CDR2 are GTSNPN and SVGIG (reference sequence). The CDR3 region is CAWSVPRAYTGELFF. The DNA for the CDR3 is TGTGCCTGGAGTGTACCCAGGGCATACACCGGGGAGCTGTTTTTT.

This chain joins TRBV9 and TRBJ2-2; 7 bases match TRBD1. This CDR3 has 17 amino acids. The V segment lost 0 bases and the J segment 2 bases; nucleotides outside the gene matches: 7. CDR1 is SGDLS, CDR2 YYNGEE, per germline. Here the CDR3 reads CASSVEGTVDNTGELFF. CDR3 nucleotide sequence: TGTGCCAGCAGCGTAGAGGGGACAGTAGATAACACCGGGGAGCTGTTTTTT.

The chain employs TRBV7-2 and TRBJ1-6; D ambiguous. Germline CDR1 SGHTA, CDR2 FQGNSA. The V end was cut by 5 bases, the J end by 7 bases, with 18 bases between. The CDR3 spans 16 residues. The CDR3 DNA reads TGTGCCAGCAGCCCTGAGACAAGGAGGCGGAATTCACCCCTCCACTTT. It specifies CASSPETRRRNSPLHF.